Listed below are T cell receptor beta chains from one sample, sequenced in a study of CD8+CD57+ T cells in acquired aplastic anemia. Each CDR3 protein gets one entry after TCRdb re-called the reads with MiXCR. Of roughly 170,000 distinct CDR3 sequences detected, around 50% appear once; the ten largest clones hold 10% to 15%. The sample consisted of sorted CD4+, CD8+, or CD8+CD57+ T cells (not recorded which) from PBMCs. These receptors were collected from a human donor with aplastic anemia. CDR3s include the opening cysteine and the closing phenylalanine or tryptophan. Fields, in order: V gene, J gene, CDR3 protein.

V gene: TRBV15
J gene: TRBJ1-4
CDR3 protein: CATSGRTNEKLFF

V gene: TRBV19
J gene: TRBJ2-1
CDR3 protein: CASRAPGTSNEQFF

V gene: TRBV4-3
J gene: TRBJ2-7
CDR3 protein: CASSQEGQGSYEQYF

V gene: TRBV2
J gene: TRBJ1-2
CDR3 protein: CASSDPDRPLYGYTF

V gene: TRBV11-1
J gene: TRBJ2-3
CDR3 protein: CASSLISGGGTDTQYF

V gene: TRBV5-1
J gene: TRBJ2-2
CDR3 protein: CASSLVQEAGELFF

V gene: TRBV20-1
J gene: TRBJ1-1
CDR3 protein: CSARASTGPTEAFF

V gene: TRBV11-1
J gene: TRBJ2-3
CDR3 protein: CASAVSGTDTQYF

V gene: TRBV24-1
J gene: TRBJ2-7
CDR3 protein: CATSESGQGRYEQYF

V gene: TRBV11-1
J gene: TRBJ1-6
CDR3 protein: CASSGETHRAQQRSYNSPLHF

V gene: TRBV30
J gene: TRBJ1-4
CDR3 protein: CAWSQAGTNEKLFF

V gene: TRBV11-1
J gene: TRBJ2-7
CDR3 protein: CASSLGGTLFPYEQYF

V gene: TRBV7-9
J gene: TRBJ2-7
CDR3 protein: CASSVKRGIDEQYF

V gene: TRBV10-3
J gene: TRBJ2-1
CDR3 protein: CATRPTSGHNEQFF

V gene: TRBV2
J gene: TRBJ1-6
CDR3 protein: CASSAELNNSPLHF

V gene: TRBV9
J gene: TRBJ2-7
CDR3 protein: CASSVGAGSSYEQYF

V gene: TRBV25-1
J gene: TRBJ2-1
CDR3 protein: CASSTHPGTSGRAGSYNEQFF

V gene: TRBV2
J gene: TRBJ1-4
CDR3 protein: CASSGQGAGEKLFF

V gene: TRBV29-1
J gene: TRBJ2-7
CDR3 protein: CSVEESGIGQYF

V gene: TRBV2
J gene: TRBJ2-7
CDR3 protein: CASGTGTYEQYF

V gene: TRBV5-4
J gene: TRBJ2-1
CDR3 protein: CASSLGQGWNEQFF

V gene: TRBV24-1
J gene: TRBJ2-1
CDR3 protein: CATSDLRQSGDEQFF

V gene: TRBV4-1
J gene: TRBJ1-3
CDR3 protein: CASSQALVSGNTIYF

V gene: TRBV12-3/TRBV12-4
J gene: TRBJ1-2
CDR3 protein: CASSPVGGGYTF